In this sample, the clone carrying this T cell receptor (beta chain) turned up once. Its antigen is undetermined. CDR3 length equals 14 residues. V trimming: 4 bases; J trimming: 6 bases; junction bases outside the gene matches: 6. Germline CDR1 and CDR2: SGHNT and YYREEE (reference sequence). This specimen belongs to a study of cytomegalovirus exposure and HLA in healthy donors. Whole-study findings and limits: With further analysis later on, most CMV-associated TCR beta chains appeared HLA-restricted.

Amplification used 60 Vbeta primers and 13 Jbeta primers. Sequencing was performed with immunoSEQ multiplex PCR; in TCRdb, only in-frame clones are kept and a portion is missing. Of 190,000 or so clones in the sample, around 79% are singletons; the top ten hold around 0.4%. The rearrangement joins TRBV5-4 to TRBJ1-2; 10 nucleotides align to TRBD1. The origin of this receptor is a male donor in good health and CMV-seropositive. The sample consisted of PBMCs. In DNA, the CDR3 is TGTGCCAGCAGCGGATTGGACAGGGGGAATGGCTACACCTTC. Its protein is CASSGLDRGNGYTF. Using reference TRBV5-4 and TRBJ1-2 for the parts outside the CDR3, the full variable domain is ETGVTQSPTHLIKTRGQQVTLRCSSQSGHNTVSWYQQALGQGPQFIFQYYREEENGRGNFPPRFSGLQFPNYSSELNVNALELDDSALYLCASSGLDRGNGYTFGSGTRLTVV.